This TCR beta chain was sequenced for a study of T cell clonality in common variable immunodeficiency. In its sample, this clone was seen many times. Its antigen is undetermined. The read finishes 3 residues shy of the CDR3 end, and the germline J gene is used to complete it. V lost 4 bases to trimming and J lost 2 bases, with 9 bases between them. The CDR3 runs 14 residues. Looked up from germline, CDR1 is SGHDN and CDR2 is FVKESK. Study results and limitations: T cell subpopulation sequencing would be needed to explain CVID clonality. In common variable immunodeficiency, TCR beta chains reportedly carried fewer deletions and N-nucleotide insertions. Compared with healthy controls, CVID subjects showed increased TCRbeta clonality, mostly in about a third. Shared TCRbeta clones were fewer between CVID subjects than controls.

This table comes from immunoSEQ multiplex PCR, and its TCRdb copy is limited to in-frame clones, with some not included. This sample carries around 30,000 clones and no singletons, and approximately 3.9% goes to the top ten. Sequenced material: peripheral blood mononuclear cells. The chain carries TRBV14 and TRBJ1-3; possible D gene TRBD1, 5 bases. This clonotype originated in a person between 18 and 75 years old in good health. CDR3 sequence reads: CASSRGQPGNTIYF. CDR3 DNA, as far as it was read: TGTGCCAGCAGCCGTGGACAACCTGGAAACACC.